This TCR beta chain was identified in a study of Ad26.COV2.S vaccination and SARS-CoV-2 variants. As to this clone: Antigen specificity is unknown.

Treatment indicated: roughly 19 received Ad26.COV2.S at low or high dose, single or two shots; roughly five received placebo; per-sample allocation not given. Sampling occurred on day 63 after the first vaccine or placebo injection. The germline V gene has CDR1 MDHEN and CDR2 SYDVKM. Trimming removed 4 bases at V and 4 bases at J, with 20 bases between. The CDR3 is made up of 17 amino acids. Libraries were prepared by immunoSEQ multiplex PCR; TCRdb keeps only in-frame clonotypes and omits some of them. Of over 450,000 clones detected, 80% to 90% appear once; the ten largest clones hold 1.5% to 2%. General observations from the study: Substantial post-vaccination breadth of spike-specific CD8+ and CD4+ T cell responses was reported. Overall T cell responses may have been underestimated by the analyses of TCR breadth and depth.

The clonotype was recovered from a person between 18 and 60 years old who received the Ad26.COV2.S COVID-19 vaccine or a placebo. The sample here was peripheral blood, taken in a trial of Ad26.COV2.S vaccine versus placebo. The chain combines TRBV28 with TRBJ2-1, with a possible D match to TRBD2 (6 bases). The CDR3 sequence: CASSSVKPGTWYNEQFF. The CDR3 region has the DNA TGTGCCAGCAGTTCAGTTAAACCCGGGACTTGGTACAATGAGCAGTTCTTC.